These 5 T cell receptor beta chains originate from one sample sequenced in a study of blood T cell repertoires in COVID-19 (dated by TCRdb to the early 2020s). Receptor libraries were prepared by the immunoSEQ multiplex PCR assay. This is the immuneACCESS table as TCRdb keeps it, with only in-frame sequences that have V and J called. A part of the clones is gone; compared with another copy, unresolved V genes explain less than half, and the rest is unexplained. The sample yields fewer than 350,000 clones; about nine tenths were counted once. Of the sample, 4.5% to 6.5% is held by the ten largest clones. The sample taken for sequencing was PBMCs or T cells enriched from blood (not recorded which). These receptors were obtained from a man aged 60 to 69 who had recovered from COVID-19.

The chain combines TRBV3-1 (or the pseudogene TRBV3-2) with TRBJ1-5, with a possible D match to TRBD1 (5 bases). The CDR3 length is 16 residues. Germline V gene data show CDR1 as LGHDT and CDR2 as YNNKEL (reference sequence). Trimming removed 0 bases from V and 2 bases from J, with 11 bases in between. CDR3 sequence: CASSQESGGGNQPQHF. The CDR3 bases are TGTGCCAGCAGCCAAGAGAGCGGGGGGGGCAATCAGCCCCAGCATTTT.

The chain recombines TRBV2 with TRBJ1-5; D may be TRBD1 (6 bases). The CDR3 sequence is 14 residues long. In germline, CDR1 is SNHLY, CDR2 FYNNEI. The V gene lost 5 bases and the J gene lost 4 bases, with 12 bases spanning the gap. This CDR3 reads CASSRTAANQPQHF. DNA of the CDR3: TGTGCCAGCAGTCGGACAGCGGCGAATCAGCCCCAGCATTTT.

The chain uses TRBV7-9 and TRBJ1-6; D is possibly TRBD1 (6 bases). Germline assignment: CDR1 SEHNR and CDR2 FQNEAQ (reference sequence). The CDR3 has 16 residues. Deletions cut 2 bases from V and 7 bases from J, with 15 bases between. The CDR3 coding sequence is TGTGCCAGCAGCTTACGTTCGGGGACACTGAATTCACCCCTCCACTTT. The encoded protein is CASSLRSGTLNSPLHF.

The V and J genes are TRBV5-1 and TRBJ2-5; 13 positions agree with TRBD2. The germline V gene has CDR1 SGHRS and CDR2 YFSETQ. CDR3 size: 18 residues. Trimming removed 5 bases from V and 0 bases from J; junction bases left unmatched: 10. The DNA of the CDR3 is TGCGCCAGCAGGTTGCACAGGACTAGCGGGAGAGACCAAGAGACCCAGTACTTC. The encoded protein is CASRLHRTSGRDQETQYF.

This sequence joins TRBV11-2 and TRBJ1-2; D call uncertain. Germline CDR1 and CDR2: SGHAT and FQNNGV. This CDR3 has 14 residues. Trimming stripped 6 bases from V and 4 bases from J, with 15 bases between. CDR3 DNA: TGTGCCAGCAGGCTCAGTGAGGCTTCCTATGGCTACACCTTC. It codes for CASRLSEASYGYTF.